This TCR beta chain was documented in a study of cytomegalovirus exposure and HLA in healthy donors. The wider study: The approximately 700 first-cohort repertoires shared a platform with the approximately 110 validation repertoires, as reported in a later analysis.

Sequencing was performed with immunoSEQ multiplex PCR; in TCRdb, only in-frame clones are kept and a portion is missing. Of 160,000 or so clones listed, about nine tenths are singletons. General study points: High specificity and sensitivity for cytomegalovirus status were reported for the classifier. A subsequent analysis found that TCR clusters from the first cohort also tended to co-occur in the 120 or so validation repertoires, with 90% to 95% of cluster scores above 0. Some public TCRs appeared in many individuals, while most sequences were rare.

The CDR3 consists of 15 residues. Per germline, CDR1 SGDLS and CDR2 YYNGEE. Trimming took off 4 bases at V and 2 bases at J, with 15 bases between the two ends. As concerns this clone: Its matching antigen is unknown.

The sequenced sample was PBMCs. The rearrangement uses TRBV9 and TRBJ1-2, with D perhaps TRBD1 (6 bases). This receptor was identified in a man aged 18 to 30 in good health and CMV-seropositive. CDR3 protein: CASSLQGTANYGYTF. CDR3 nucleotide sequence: TGTGCCAGCAGCTTGCAGGGGACCGCAAACTATGGCTACACCTTC.